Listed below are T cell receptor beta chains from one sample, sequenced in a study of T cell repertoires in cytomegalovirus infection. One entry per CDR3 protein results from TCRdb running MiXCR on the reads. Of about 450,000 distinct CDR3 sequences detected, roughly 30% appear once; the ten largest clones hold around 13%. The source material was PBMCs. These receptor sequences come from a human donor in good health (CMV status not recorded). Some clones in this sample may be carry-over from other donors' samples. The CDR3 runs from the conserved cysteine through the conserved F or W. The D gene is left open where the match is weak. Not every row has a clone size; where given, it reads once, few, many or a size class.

cdr3_aa: CASSAASGVSSYEQYF; cdr3_nt: TGTGCCAGCAGTGCAGCTAGCGGGGTTTCCTCCTACGAGCAGTACTTC; v_call: TRBV2; j_call: TRBJ2-7; d_call: TRBD2; clone_size: few
cdr3_aa: CASSIPSPPIGVRGLEETQYF; cdr3_nt: TGTGCCAGCAGTATACCTTCGCCCCCGATAGGGGTCAGGGGTTTGGAGGAGACCCAGTACTTC; v_call: TRBV28; j_call: TRBJ2-5; d_call: -; clone_size: many
cdr3_aa: CSARDLRGGYTGELFF; cdr3_nt: TGCAGTGCTAGAGATCTGCGGGGAGGTTACACCGGGGAGCTGTTTTTT; v_call: TRBV20-1; j_call: TRBJ2-2; d_call: -; clone_size: once
cdr3_aa: CASSLVPGLGGTQYF; cdr3_nt: TGTGCCAGCAGCTTAGTTCCGGGACTCGGTGGCACCCAGTACTTC; v_call: TRBV7-6; j_call: TRBJ2-5; d_call: -; clone_size: -
cdr3_aa: CASRTGNYEQYF; cdr3_nt: TGTGCCAGCAGAACAGGGAACTACGAGCAGTACTTC; v_call: TRBV2; j_call: TRBJ2-7; d_call: -; clone_size: -
cdr3_aa: CASVTGRKNTEAFF; cdr3_nt: TGTGCCAGCGTAACAGGGCGCAAGAACACTGAAGCTTTCTTT; v_call: TRBV28; j_call: TRBJ1-1; d_call: -; clone_size: many
cdr3_aa: CASSLGTAVSYNSPLHF; cdr3_nt: TGTGCCAGCAGCTTAGGGACAGCTGTCTCCTATAATTCACCCCTCCACTTT; v_call: TRBV5-6; j_call: TRBJ1-6; d_call: TRBD1; clone_size: -
cdr3_aa: CASSLALPGLNQPQHF; cdr3_nt: TGTGCCAGCAGCTTAGCGCTACCAGGGCTTAATCAGCCCCAGCATTTT; v_call: TRBV7-2; j_call: TRBJ1-5; d_call: -; clone_size: many
cdr3_aa: CASSESRQGAEKLFF; cdr3_nt: TGTGCCAGCAGTGAATCACGACAGGGGGCTGAAAAACTGTTTTTT; v_call: TRBV25-1; j_call: TRBJ1-4; d_call: TRBD1; clone_size: -
cdr3_aa: CASSLLEDTHYF; cdr3_nt: TGTGCAAGCAGCTTATTAGAGGATACGCATTATTTT; v_call: TRBV7-6; j_call: TRBJ2-3; d_call: -; clone_size: -
cdr3_aa: CASSSGLQPQHF; cdr3_nt: TGTGCCAGCAGTTCGGGACTACAGCCCCAGCATTTT; v_call: TRBV28; j_call: TRBJ1-5; d_call: -; clone_size: -
cdr3_aa: CASSSRGAIGKLFF; cdr3_nt: TGTGCCAGCAGCTCCCGGGGGGCAATCGGAAAACTGTTTTTT; v_call: TRBV28; j_call: TRBJ1-4; d_call: -; clone_size: -
cdr3_aa: CASSLRGRGNTLYF; cdr3_nt: TGTGCCAGCAGCCTCAGGGGTCGTGGAAACACCCTATATTTT; v_call: TRBV7-2; j_call: TRBJ1-3; d_call: -; clone_size: once
cdr3_aa: CASSYSRGQRSGEQFF; cdr3_nt: TGTGCCAGCAGTTACTCGAGGGGACAGCGCAGCGGTGAGCAGTTCTTC; v_call: TRBV6-5; j_call: TRBJ2-1; d_call: TRBD1; clone_size: once
cdr3_aa: CASRSLEYTEAFF; cdr3_nt: TGTGCCAGTAGGTCACTGGAGTACACTGAAGCTTTCTTT; v_call: TRBV19; j_call: TRBJ1-1; d_call: -; clone_size: -
cdr3_aa: CASSLYSDAAYGYTF; cdr3_nt: TGTGCCAGCAGCTTATACAGTGACGCGGCCTATGGCTACACCTTC; v_call: TRBV7-2; j_call: TRBJ1-2; d_call: -; clone_size: -
cdr3_aa: CASSEAQLDYGYTF; cdr3_nt: TGTGCCAGCAGTGAAGCCCAGTTGGACTATGGCTACACCTTC; v_call: TRBV2; j_call: TRBJ1-2; d_call: -; clone_size: -
cdr3_aa: CASSLAVGTGLPFF; cdr3_nt: TGCGCCAGCAGCTTGGCCGTTGGGACAGGGTTGCCGTTCTTC; v_call: TRBV5-1; j_call: TRBJ2-1; d_call: TRBD1; clone_size: -
cdr3_aa: CASSVDRVSPLHF; cdr3_nt: TGTGCCAGCAGCGTGGACAGGGTCTCACCCCTCCACTTT; v_call: TRBV11-3; j_call: TRBJ1-6; d_call: TRBD1; clone_size: few
cdr3_aa: CSASEDSGYGYNF; cdr3_nt: TGCAGTGCTAGTGAGGACAGCGGCTATGGCTACAACTTC; v_call: TRBV20-1; j_call: TRBJ1-2; d_call: -; clone_size: -
cdr3_aa: CASSSRQDRGHSPLHF; cdr3_nt: TGTGCCAGCAGCTCACGACAGGACAGGGGACATTCACCCCTCCACTTT; v_call: TRBV7-8; j_call: TRBJ1-6; d_call: TRBD1; clone_size: once
cdr3_aa: CATSRDWGYEQYF; cdr3_nt: TGTGCCACCAGCAGAGATTGGGGGTACGAGCAGTACTTC; v_call: TRBV15; j_call: TRBJ2-7; d_call: -; clone_size: many
cdr3_aa: CASSYVGAGYEQYF; cdr3_nt: TGTGCCAGCAGTTACGTAGGGGCAGGCTACGAGCAGTACTTC; v_call: TRBV6-2/TRBV6-3; j_call: TRBJ2-7; d_call: -; clone_size: -
cdr3_aa: CASSLLQGAGGYTF; cdr3_nt: TGTGCCAGCAGCTTGTTACAGGGGGCAGGGGGCTACACCTTC; v_call: TRBV11-2; j_call: TRBJ1-2; d_call: TRBD1; clone_size: few
cdr3_aa: CASSPTGGTATYEQYF; cdr3_nt: TGTGCCAGCAGCCCCACGGGGGGGACGGCTACCTACGAGCAGTACTTC; v_call: TRBV7-3; j_call: TRBJ2-7; d_call: TRBD2; clone_size: -
cdr3_aa: CASSNPLGGAGGTEAFF; cdr3_nt: TGTGCCAGCAGCAATCCTCTGGGGGGGGCTGGCGGCACTGAAGCTTTCTTT; v_call: TRBV7-2; j_call: TRBJ1-1; d_call: -; clone_size: many
cdr3_aa: CASSSPITSGGLDEQYF; cdr3_nt: TGTGCCAGCAGCTCCCCCATTACTAGCGGGGGGCTTGACGAGCAGTACTTC; v_call: TRBV7-8; j_call: TRBJ2-7; d_call: TRBD2; clone_size: many
cdr3_aa: CASIAGGNTGELFF; cdr3_nt: TGTGCCAGCATAGCGGGGGGGAACACCGGGGAGCTGTTTTTT; v_call: TRBV6-6; j_call: TRBJ2-2; d_call: TRBD2; clone_size: few
cdr3_aa: CASGGLSNQPQHF; cdr3_nt: TGTGCCAGCGGAGGGTTGAGCAATCAGCCCCAGCATTTT; v_call: TRBV7-9; j_call: TRBJ1-5; d_call: -; clone_size: many
cdr3_aa: CASSYKSSTDNYGYTF; cdr3_nt: TGTGCCAGCAGTTACAAATCATCGACGGACAACTATGGCTACACCTTC; v_call: TRBV6-6; j_call: TRBJ1-2; d_call: -; clone_size: -
cdr3_aa: CSAPGQLNTEAFF; cdr3_nt: TGCAGTGCGCCGGGACAACTGAACACTGAAGCTTTCTTT; v_call: TRBV20-1; j_call: TRBJ1-1; d_call: -; clone_size: -
cdr3_aa: CASSVTGLQGASTEDFF; cdr3_nt: TGTGCCAGCAGCGTAACGGGCCTACAGGGGGCGAGTACTGAAGATTTCTTT; v_call: TRBV7-3; j_call: TRBJ1-1; d_call: TRBD1; clone_size: -
cdr3_aa: CASNRDSATEAFF; cdr3_nt: TGTGCCAGTAATAGGGACAGCGCCACTGAAGCTTTCTTT; v_call: TRBV19; j_call: TRBJ1-1; d_call: TRBD1; clone_size: -
cdr3_aa: CASSLEGYSYEQYF; cdr3_nt: TGTGCCAGCAGCTTAGAAGGTTATTCCTACGAGCAGTACTTC; v_call: TRBV11-2; j_call: TRBJ2-7; d_call: -; clone_size: few
cdr3_aa: CASRLLACPYEQYF; cdr3_nt: TGTGCCAGCAGACTACTAGCGTGCCCCTACGAGCAGTACTTC; v_call: TRBV12-3/TRBV12-4; j_call: TRBJ2-7; d_call: TRBD2; clone_size: -
cdr3_aa: CASTQKTSEQETQYF; cdr3_nt: TGTGCCAGCACCCAGAAGACTAGCGAGCAAGAGACCCAGTACTTC; v_call: TRBV28; j_call: TRBJ2-5; d_call: TRBD2; clone_size: few
cdr3_aa: CASRDLGVTVRDSPLHF; cdr3_nt: TGTGCCAGCAGAGACCTAGGGGTAACCGTAAGGGATTCACCCCTCCACTTT; v_call: TRBV6-5; j_call: TRBJ1-6; d_call: -; clone_size: few
cdr3_aa: CASSLAVGVKEKLFF; cdr3_nt: TGTGCCAGCAGCTTAGCGGTGGGGGTCAAGGAAAAACTGTTTTTT; v_call: TRBV7-9; j_call: TRBJ1-4; d_call: -; clone_size: many
cdr3_aa: CASSYLAAQEDTQYF; cdr3_nt: TGTGCCAGCAGCTACCTAGCGGCGCAGGAAGATACGCAGTATTTT; v_call: TRBV7-9; j_call: TRBJ2-3; d_call: TRBD2; clone_size: many
cdr3_aa: CASSQEPGTGSGYTF; cdr3_nt: TGCGCCAGCAGCCAAGAGCCCGGGACAGGGAGCGGCTACACCTTC; v_call: TRBV4-1; j_call: TRBJ1-2; d_call: TRBD1; clone_size: few
cdr3_aa: CASSSGVNTMNTEAFF; cdr3_nt: TGTGCCAGCAGCTCAGGGGTCAATACCATGAACACTGAAGCTTTCTTT; v_call: TRBV28; j_call: TRBJ1-1; d_call: -; clone_size: many
cdr3_aa: CASNLGGRTDTQYF; cdr3_nt: TGTGCCAGTAATTTGGGGGGGCGGACAGATACGCAGTATTTT; v_call: TRBV12-3/TRBV12-4; j_call: TRBJ2-3; d_call: -; clone_size: -
cdr3_aa: CASSAQIPTSDGYTF; cdr3_nt: TGTGCCAGCAGTGCACAAATCCCGACGAGTGATGGCTACACCTTC; v_call: TRBV6-2/TRBV6-3; j_call: TRBJ1-2; d_call: -; clone_size: -
cdr3_aa: CASSQVGAGTGVRNEQFF; cdr3_nt: TGCGCCAGCAGCCAAGTGGGGGCTGGGACAGGGGTTCGCAATGAGCAGTTCTTC; v_call: TRBV4-1; j_call: TRBJ2-1; d_call: TRBD1; clone_size: few
cdr3_aa: CSASSWPLPGGGSSYNEQFF; cdr3_nt: TGCAGTGCTAGTTCCTGGCCCCTCCCGGGGGGGGGGAGCTCCTACAATGAGCAGTTCTTC; v_call: TRBV20-1; j_call: TRBJ2-1; d_call: TRBD2; clone_size: -
cdr3_aa: CATSRDRINYGYTF; cdr3_nt: TGTGCCACCAGCAGAGATCGAATAAACTATGGCTACACCTTC; v_call: TRBV15; j_call: TRBJ1-2; d_call: -; clone_size: few
cdr3_aa: CASSILNTGELFF; cdr3_nt: TGTGCCAGTAGTATCCTTAACACCGGGGAGCTGTTTTTT; v_call: TRBV19; j_call: TRBJ2-2; d_call: -; clone_size: -
cdr3_aa: CASSLGQNRSPLHF; cdr3_nt: TGTGCCAGCAGCTTGGGACAGAACCGATCACCCCTCCACTTT; v_call: TRBV7-6; j_call: TRBJ1-6; d_call: TRBD1; clone_size: -
cdr3_aa: CASTPSAGIHYEQYF; cdr3_nt: TGTGCCAGCACCCCCTCGGCGGGGATTCACTACGAGCAGTACTTC; v_call: TRBV6-2/TRBV6-3; j_call: TRBJ2-7; d_call: -; clone_size: few
cdr3_aa: CASSIGQAQETQYF; cdr3_nt: TGTGCCAGCAGCATAGGACAGGCCCAAGAGACCCAGTACTTC; v_call: TRBV7-8; j_call: TRBJ2-5; d_call: TRBD1; clone_size: many
cdr3_aa: CASSTTLNTEAFF; cdr3_nt: TGTGCCAGCAGCACTACCCTGAACACTGAAGCTTTCTTT; v_call: TRBV5-6; j_call: TRBJ1-1; d_call: -; clone_size: many
cdr3_aa: CATAQAPQGSGQYF; cdr3_nt: TGTGCCACCGCTCAGGCCCCGCAGGGGTCGGGGCAGTACTTC; v_call: TRBV12-3/TRBV12-4; j_call: TRBJ2-7; d_call: -; clone_size: -
cdr3_aa: CSVLRPSVQETQYF; cdr3_nt: TGCAGCGTCCTCCGACCCTCGGTCCAAGAGACCCAGTACTTC; v_call: TRBV29-1; j_call: TRBJ2-5; d_call: -; clone_size: few